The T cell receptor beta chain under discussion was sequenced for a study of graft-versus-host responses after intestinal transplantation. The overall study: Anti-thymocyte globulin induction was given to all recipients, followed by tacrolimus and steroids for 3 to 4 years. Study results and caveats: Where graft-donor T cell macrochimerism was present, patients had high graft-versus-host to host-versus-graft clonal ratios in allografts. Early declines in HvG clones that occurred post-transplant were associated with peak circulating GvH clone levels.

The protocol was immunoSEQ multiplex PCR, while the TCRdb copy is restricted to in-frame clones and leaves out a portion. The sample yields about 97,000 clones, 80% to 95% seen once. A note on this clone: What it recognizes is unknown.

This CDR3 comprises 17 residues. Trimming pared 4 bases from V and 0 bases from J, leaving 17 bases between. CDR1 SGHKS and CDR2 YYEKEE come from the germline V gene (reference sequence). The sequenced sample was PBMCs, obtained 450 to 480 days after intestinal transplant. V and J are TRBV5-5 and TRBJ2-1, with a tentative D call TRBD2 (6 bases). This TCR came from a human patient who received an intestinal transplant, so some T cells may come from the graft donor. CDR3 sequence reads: CASSLNPRGTSYNEQFF. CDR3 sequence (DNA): TGTGCCAGCAGCCTTAACCCCCGGGGGACCTCCTACAATGAGCAGTTCTTC.